Listed here are 21 T cell receptor beta chains from one sample, sequenced in a study of T cell clones after liver transplantation. Generated by immunoSEQ multiplex PCR, the TCRdb table keeps only in-frame clones and is missing some. This table holds over 15,000 clones, 80% to 90% found once. Specimen: CD8+ T cells from blood, collected approximately 3.5 years after liver transplant. These receptors all come from a human patient who received a liver transplant. Part of the T cell pool may stem from the graft donor.

This clone came up once. The rearrangement joins TRBV4-1 to TRBJ2-5; 7 bases agree with TRBD1. Germline CDR1 and CDR2: MGHRA and YSYEKL. This CDR3 comprises 16 residues. Germline trimming cut 1 base from V and 2 bases from J; bases unmatched to any gene: 7. CDR3: CASSQARGQLQETQYF. CDR3 nucleotide sequence: TGCGCCAGCAGCCAAGCTCGGGGACAGTTACAAGAGACCCAGTACTTC.

The chain joins TRBV27 to TRBJ2-1, with TRBD2 matching 7 bases. The J segment lost 5 bases and the V segment lost 4 bases, leaving 2 bases of the junction unmatched. CDR1 and CDR2 (germline): MNHEY, SMNVEV (reference sequence). The CDR3 is 13 amino acids. The CDR3 DNA sequence: TGTGCCAGCAGTTGGGGGGGAGACAATGAGCAGTTCTTC. Protein product: CASSWGGDNEQFF.

V usage is TRBV19 and J usage is TRBJ2-1; D call uncertain. CDR1 is LNHDA and CDR2 is SQIVND in the germline V gene (reference sequence). This CDR3 has 14 residues. Trimming cost V 3 bases and J 5 bases, with 11 bases left between them. For the CDR3, the DNA is TGTGCCAGTAGTATTAACTACCCGGACAATGAGCAGTTCTTC. Residues: CASSINYPDNEQFF.

The chain uses TRBV29-1 and TRBJ1-2; unclear D gene. This CDR3 is built from 12 residues. The V end was cut by 7 bases, the J end by 1 base, with 10 bases between. The germline V gene has CDR1 SQVTM and CDR2 ANQGSEA. The DNA for the CDR3 is TGCAGCGCGGGAGGGAATAACTATGGCTACACCTTC. Translating it yields CSAGGNNYGYTF. Combining the CDR3 with reference TRBV29-1 and TRBJ1-2 gives the whole variable domain SAVISQKPSRDICQRGTSLTIQCQVDSQVTMMFWYRQQPGQSLTLIATANQGSEATYESGFVIDKFPISRPNLTFSTLTVSNMSPEDSSIYLCSAGGNNYGYTFGSGTRLTVV.

In its sample, this clone was seen once. This chain links TRBV4-1 with TRBJ2-7; D remains ambiguous. Trimming removed 4 bases at V and 3 bases at J, with 13 bases between. The CDR3 spans 14 residues. Germline loops: CDR1 MGHRA, CDR2 YSYEKL. The DNA for the CDR3 is TGCGCCAGCAGCCCCTTACCCCTCAACTACGAGCAGTACTTC. Protein: CASSPLPLNYEQYF.

The J gene is TRBJ2-7, the V gene TRBV13; D is possibly TRBD2 (5 bases). This CDR3 has 12 amino acids. Germline assignment: CDR1 PRHDT and CDR2 FYEKMQ (reference sequence). Trimming pared 0 bases from V and 7 bases from J, leaving 7 bases between. The chain's CDR3 is CASSLGGGEQYF. The CDR3, as DNA: TGTGCCAGCAGCTTAGGGGGCGGGGAGCAGTACTTC.

The gene calls are TRBV19 and TRBJ2-7; the D gene is possibly TRBD2 (6 bases). The V gene's germline CDR1 is LNHDA and CDR2 SQIVND (reference sequence). This CDR3 has 13 amino acids. Trimming pared 1 base from V and 6 bases from J, leaving 10 bases between. The CDR3 here is CASSIVGGTEQYF. The CDR3 DNA sequence: TGTGCCAGTAGTATAGTTGGGGGGACCGAGCAGTACTTC.

J is TRBJ2-3 and V is TRBV7-8; TRBD2 matches at 8 bases. From germline, CDR1 is SGHVS and CDR2 FQNEAQ. The CDR3 is 17 amino acids. V gave up 0 bases and J gave up 5 bases; unmatched junction bases: 10. This CDR3 reads CASSLASSSGIVDTQYF. Written as DNA, the CDR3 is TGTGCCAGCAGCTTAGCGTCCAGTAGCGGGATAGTAGATACGCAGTATTTT.

V is TRBV9 and J is TRBJ2-7; 9 nucleotides match TRBD1. The CDR3 totals 15 residues. The junction had 5 bases not matched to a gene; V was cut back by 4 bases and J by 0 bases. Germline lookup yields CDR1 SGDLS and CDR2 YYNGEE. CDR3 bases: TGTGCCAGCAGCCCCCTGGGACAGGGCTCCTACGAGCAGTACTTC. Its protein is CASSPLGQGSYEQYF.

CDR3: CASSLDGSQGIQYF. The DNA of the CDR3 is TGTGCCAGCAGCCTGGACGGTTCTCAAGGCATTCAGTACTTC. The chain couples TRBV7-9 to TRBJ2-4; D not resolved. This CDR3 contains 14 residues. Germline CDR1 reads SEHNR; CDR2 reads FQNEAQ (reference sequence). Trimming left V 5 bases short and J 9 bases short, with 17 bases between.

The gene calls are TRBV19 and TRBJ1-1; D ambiguous. CDR1 is LNHDA, CDR2 SQIVND, per germline (reference sequence). The V end lost 5 bases, the J end lost 1 base, and 11 bases lay between the germline ends. CDR3 length: 14 residues. Here the CDR3 DNA reads TGTGCCAGTAGTTTAGGGTACGCGAACACTGAAGCTTTCTTT. This encodes CASSLGYANTEAFF.

J is TRBJ2-3 and V is TRBV9, with a weak D call TRBD2 (5 bases). The germline CDR1 and CDR2 sequences are SGDLS and YYNGEE. V gave up 0 bases and J gave up 3 bases, with 14 bases separating them. The CDR3 is 16 amino acids. The chain's CDR3 is CASSVADFTLTDTQYF. The CDR3 nucleotides are TGTGCCAGCAGCGTAGCGGACTTCACACTGACAGATACGCAGTATTTT.

V and J are TRBV19 and TRBJ2-7, with D perhaps being TRBD1 or TRBD2 (5 bases each). V lost 4 bases to trimming and J lost 0 bases, with 10 bases between them. Per germline, CDR1 LNHDA and CDR2 SQIVND (reference sequence). The CDR3 consists of 14 residues. The CDR3 sequence is CASSTPGTSYEQYF. The DNA for the CDR3 is TGTGCCAGTAGTACCCCCGGGACCTCCTACGAGCAGTACTTC.

The chain links TRBV7-9 to TRBJ2-1; weak D call: TRBD1 (6 bases). The V gene's germline CDR1 is SEHNR and CDR2 FQNEAQ (reference sequence). The V and J ends lost 5 bases and 1 base respectively, with 15 bases between them. This CDR3 spans 16 amino acids. The CDR3 DNA sequence: TGTGCCAGCAGCGCCCTAGGGGGAGAGTCCTACAATGAGCAGTTCTTC. Encoded protein: CASSALGGESYNEQFF. The full variable domain, completed using reference TRBV7-9 and TRBJ2-1, is DTGVSQNPRHKITKRGQNVTFRCDPISEHNRLYWYRQTLGQGPEFLTYFQNEAQLEKSRLLSDRFSAERPKGSFSTLEIQRTEQGDSAMYLCASSALGGESYNEQFFGPGTRLTVL.

V gene TRBV5-6 combines with J gene TRBJ2-1, with TRBD2 identical over 12 bases. The V gene end was trimmed by 3 bases and the J gene end by 0 bases; junction bases not matched to a gene: 4. Germline-derived CDR1 and CDR2 are SGHDT and YYEEEE. CDR3 size: 17 residues. The CDR3: CASSSSGRGSSYNEQFF. CDR3 bases: TGTGCCAGCAGCTCTAGCGGGAGGGGGAGCTCCTACAATGAGCAGTTCTTC.

The chain links TRBV5-1 to TRBJ1-4; a possible D gene is TRBD1 (6 bases). The V gene lost 1 base and the J gene lost 7 bases, with 11 bases spanning the gap. Germline-derived CDR1 and CDR2 are SGHRS and YFSETQ. The CDR3 is 14 amino acids. The CDR3 DNA sequence: TGCGCCAGCAGCTTGAGTCAGGGGAGTGAAAAACTGTTTTTT. Amino acids: CASSLSQGSEKLFF. Filled out from reference TRBV5-1 and TRBJ1-4, the complete variable domain reads KAGVTQTPRYLIKTRGQQVTLSCSPISGHRSVSWYQQTPGQGLQFLFEYFSETQRNKGNFPGRFSGRQFSNSRSEMNVSTLELGDSALYLCASSLSQGSEKLFFGSGTQLSVL.

Here the CDR3 DNA reads TGTGCCAGCAGTTACTACAGGGAAACTGGGGAGCTGTTTTTT. It codes for CASSYYRETGELFF. The chain has TRBV6-5 and TRBJ2-2; weak D call: TRBD1 (6 bases). The ends were cut back, 1 base at V and 8 bases at J, with 11 bases in the middle. In germline, CDR1 is MNHEY, CDR2 SVGAGI. The CDR3 has 14 amino acids.

The rearrangement joins TRBV27 to TRBJ1-1; tentatively, D is TRBD1 (6 bases). The CDR3 has 16 amino acids. Looked up from germline, CDR1 is MNHEY and CDR2 is SMNVEV (reference sequence). The V end was cut by 4 bases, the J end by 2 bases, with 17 bases between. In DNA, the CDR3 is TGTGCCAGCAGTTCTACCCAGGGGAGGGAAAACACTGAAGCTTTCTTT. Amino acids: CASSSTQGRENTEAFF.

The chain joins TRBV29-1 to TRBJ2-5, with 7 positions matching TRBD2. V shed 1 base, J shed 5 bases, and the junction held 7 bases outside the gene matches. From germline, CDR1 is SQVTM and CDR2 ANQGSEA. The CDR3 has 14 amino acids. Here the CDR3 DNA reads TGCAGCGTTGAAGGGCGGGAGATTGGGGAGACCCAGTACTTC. Translated, it gives CSVEGREIGETQYF. Supplemented by reference TRBV29-1 and TRBJ2-5, the full variable domain reads SAVISQKPSRDICQRGTSLTIQCQVDSQVTMMFWYRQQPGQSLTLIATANQGSEATYESGFVIDKFPISRPNLTFSTLTVSNMSPEDSSIYLCSVEGREIGETQYFGPGTRLLVL.

Written as DNA, the CDR3 is TGTGCCAGCAGCCTATGGACTAGCGGGACCACCTACGAGCAGTACTTC. Translation: CASSLWTSGTTYEQYF. This chain links TRBV7-8 with TRBJ2-7, with TRBD2 matching over 12 bases. The CDR3 length is 16 residues. The J segment lost 2 bases and the V segment lost 5 bases, leaving 7 bases of the junction unmatched. Germline V gives CDR1 SGHVS, CDR2 FQNEAQ.

V is TRBV28 and J is TRBJ2-3; 10 bases map to TRBD1. The CDR3 extends over 17 amino acids. Trimming took 2 bases from V and 9 from J; bases not matched to a gene: 14. The germline V gene encodes CDR1 MDHEN and CDR2 SYDVKM. CDR3 sequence: CASSLSWGTGEGDTQYF. CDR3 nucleotides: TGTGCCAGCAGTTTAAGTTGGGGGACAGGGGAAGGGGACACGCAGTATTTT.